This T cell receptor (beta chain) was identified in a study of cytomegalovirus exposure and HLA in healthy donors. Study summary: An early data release held around 80 million unique TCRs from HLA-typed donors.

The PCR had 60 Vbeta and 13 Jbeta primers. TCRdb's copy holds only in-frame clones and misses some; the assay was immunoSEQ multiplex PCR. The data contain under 200,000 clones, about four fifths of them singletons. The CDR3 is made up of 17 amino acids. Trimming took off 3 bases at V and 3 bases at J, with 20 bases between the two ends. All donors participated as healthy donors of bone marrow. The rearrangement uses TRBV5-7 and TRBJ2-3; D not certain. TRBV5-7 is treated as an ORF (open reading frame) with a function not yet certain. Sequenced input: PBMCs. The source is a man between 25 and 39 years old in good health and CMV-seronegative. DNA for the CDR3: TGTGCCAGCAGCTCAAGCTCTCAGAAATTCGGGACAGATACGCAGTATTTT. Its protein is CASSSSSQKFGTDTQYF.